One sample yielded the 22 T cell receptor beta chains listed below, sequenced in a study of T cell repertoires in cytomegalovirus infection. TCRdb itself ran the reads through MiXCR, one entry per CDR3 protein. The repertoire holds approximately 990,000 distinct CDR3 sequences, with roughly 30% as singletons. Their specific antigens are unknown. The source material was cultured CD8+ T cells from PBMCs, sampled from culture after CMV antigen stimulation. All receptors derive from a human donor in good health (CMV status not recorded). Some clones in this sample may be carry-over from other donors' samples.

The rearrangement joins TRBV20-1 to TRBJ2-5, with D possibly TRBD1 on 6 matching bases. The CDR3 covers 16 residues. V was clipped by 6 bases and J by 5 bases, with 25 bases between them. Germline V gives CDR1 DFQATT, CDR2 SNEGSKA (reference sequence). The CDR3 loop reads CSAPLFAGAGVETQYF. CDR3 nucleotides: TGCAGTGCCCCCCTGTTTGCAGGGGCGGGTGTGGAGACCCAGTACTTC.

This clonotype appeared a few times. The CDR3, as DNA: TGTGCCAGCAGTTACTCGCGTCAGAGTTTGAGGGACACTGAAGCTTTCTTT. This sequence encodes CASSYSRQSLRDTEAFF. The chain couples TRBV6-2 or TRBV6-3 to TRBJ1-1; D is unresolved. The CDR3 sequence is 17 residues long. Germline V gene data show CDR1 as MNHEY and CDR2 as SVGEGT. V lost 0 bases and J 3 bases, leaving 17 bases between the germline ends.

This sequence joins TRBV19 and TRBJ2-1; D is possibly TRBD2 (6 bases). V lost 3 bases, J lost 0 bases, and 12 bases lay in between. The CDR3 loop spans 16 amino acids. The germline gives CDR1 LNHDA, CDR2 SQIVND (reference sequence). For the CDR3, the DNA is TGTGCCAGTAGTATTCTTAGCGGTCTCTCCTACAATGAGCAGTTCTTC. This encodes CASSILSGLSYNEQFF.

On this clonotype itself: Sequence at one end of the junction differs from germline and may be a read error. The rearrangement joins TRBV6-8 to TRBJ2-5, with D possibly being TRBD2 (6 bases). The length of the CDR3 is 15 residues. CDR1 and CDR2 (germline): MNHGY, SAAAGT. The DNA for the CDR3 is TGTACCAGCAGCCGATTCGGGGGTGAGACCGAGACCCAGTACTTC. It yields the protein CTSSRFGGETETQYF.

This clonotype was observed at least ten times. CDR3 DNA: TGTGCCAGCAGCTCAAGTTCTAGCACAGATACGCAGTATTTT. Its protein is CASSSSSSTDTQYF. The rearrangement joins TRBV7-6 to TRBJ2-3; D is undetermined. The germline gives CDR1 SGHVS, CDR2 FNYEAQ. CDR3 length: 14 amino acids. V was shortened by 4 bases and J by 0 bases, with 8 bases between the two germline ends.

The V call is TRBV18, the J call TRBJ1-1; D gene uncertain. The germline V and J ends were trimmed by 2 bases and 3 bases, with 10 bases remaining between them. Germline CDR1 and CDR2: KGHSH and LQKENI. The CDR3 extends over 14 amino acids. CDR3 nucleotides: TGTGCCAGCTCACCAGAGGGTACGTACACTGAAGCTTTCTTT. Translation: CASSPEGTYTEAFF.

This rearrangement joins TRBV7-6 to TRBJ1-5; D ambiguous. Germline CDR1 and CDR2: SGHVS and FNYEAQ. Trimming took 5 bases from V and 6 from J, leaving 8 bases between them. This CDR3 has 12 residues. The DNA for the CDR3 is TGTGCCAGCAGCGTCTTGGGTCAGCCCCAGCATTTT. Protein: CASSVLGQPQHF.

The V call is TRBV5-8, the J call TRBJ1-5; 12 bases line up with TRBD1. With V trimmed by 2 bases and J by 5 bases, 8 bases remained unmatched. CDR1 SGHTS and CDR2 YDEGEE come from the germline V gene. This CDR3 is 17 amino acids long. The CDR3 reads CASSLQRGTGGDQPQHF. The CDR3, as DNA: TGTGCCAGCAGCTTACAACGTGGGACAGGGGGCGATCAGCCCCAGCATTTT.

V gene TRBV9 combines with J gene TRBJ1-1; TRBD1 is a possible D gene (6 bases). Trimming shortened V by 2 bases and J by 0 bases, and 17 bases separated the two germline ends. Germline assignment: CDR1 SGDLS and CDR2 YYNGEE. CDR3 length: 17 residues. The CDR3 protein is CASSVRGDIFLNTEAFF. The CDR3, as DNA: TGTGCCAGCAGCGTGAGGGGGGACATATTTTTGAACACTGAAGCTTTCTTT. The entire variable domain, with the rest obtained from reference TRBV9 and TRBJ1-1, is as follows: DSGVTQTPKHLITATGQRVTLRCSPRSGDLSVYWYQQSLDQGLQFLIQYYNGEERAKGNILERFSAQQFPDLHSELNLSSLELGDSALYFCASSVRGDIFLNTEAFFGQGTRLTVV.

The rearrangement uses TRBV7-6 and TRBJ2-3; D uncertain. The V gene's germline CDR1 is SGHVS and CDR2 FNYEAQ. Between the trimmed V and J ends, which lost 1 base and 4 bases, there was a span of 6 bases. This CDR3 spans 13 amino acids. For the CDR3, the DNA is TGTGCCAGCAGCTTAGGGGAACCAGATACGCAGTATTTT. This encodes CASSLGEPDTQYF.

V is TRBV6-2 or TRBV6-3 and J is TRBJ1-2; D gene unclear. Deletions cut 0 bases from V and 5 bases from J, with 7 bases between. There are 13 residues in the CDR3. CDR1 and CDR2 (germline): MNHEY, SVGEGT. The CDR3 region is CASSYSVGYGYTF. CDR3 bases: TGTGCCAGCAGTTACTCGGTCGGGTATGGCTACACCTTC.

DNA for the CDR3: TGTGCCAGCAAGTTTAATGGCCTGGTGGGCACAGATACGCAGTATTTT. It codes for CASKFNGLVGTDTQYF. The chain couples TRBV27 to TRBJ2-3; D is unclear. V lost 7 bases to trimming and J lost 1 base, with 18 bases between them. Germline CDR1 MNHEY, CDR2 SMNVEV (reference sequence). The CDR3 is 16 residues long.

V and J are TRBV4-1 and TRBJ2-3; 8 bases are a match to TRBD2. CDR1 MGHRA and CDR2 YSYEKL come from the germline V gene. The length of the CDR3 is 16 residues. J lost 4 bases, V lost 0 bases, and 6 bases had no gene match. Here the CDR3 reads CASSQEPGGFADTQYF. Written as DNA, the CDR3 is TGCGCCAGCAGCCAAGAACCGGGAGGGTTCGCAGATACGCAGTATTTT.

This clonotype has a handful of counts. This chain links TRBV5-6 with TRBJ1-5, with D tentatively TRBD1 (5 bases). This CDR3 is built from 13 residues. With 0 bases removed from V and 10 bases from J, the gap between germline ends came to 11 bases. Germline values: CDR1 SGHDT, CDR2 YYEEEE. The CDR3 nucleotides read TGTGCCAGCAGCTTGGGCCCCCAGGGACCCCAGCATTTT. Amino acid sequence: CASSLGPQGPQHF.

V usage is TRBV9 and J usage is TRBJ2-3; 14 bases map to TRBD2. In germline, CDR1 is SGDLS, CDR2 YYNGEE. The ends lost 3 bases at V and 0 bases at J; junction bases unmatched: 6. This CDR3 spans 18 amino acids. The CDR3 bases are TGTGCCAGCAGCGCTTGGACTAGCGGGGGGACAAGCACAGATACGCAGTATTTT. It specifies CASSAWTSGGTSTDTQYF.

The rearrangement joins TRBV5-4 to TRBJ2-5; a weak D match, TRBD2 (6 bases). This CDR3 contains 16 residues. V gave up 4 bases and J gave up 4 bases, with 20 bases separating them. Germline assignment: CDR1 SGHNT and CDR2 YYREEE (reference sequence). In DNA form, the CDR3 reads TGTGCCAGCAGCCCCAATGGGGGGTCCTCGCGAGAGACCCAGTACTTC. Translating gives CASSPNGGSSRETQYF.

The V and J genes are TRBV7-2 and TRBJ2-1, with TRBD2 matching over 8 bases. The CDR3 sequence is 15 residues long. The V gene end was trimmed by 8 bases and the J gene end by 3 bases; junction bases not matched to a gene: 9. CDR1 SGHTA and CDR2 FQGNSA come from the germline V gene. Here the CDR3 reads CASSERRGDYNEQFF. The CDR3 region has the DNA TGTGCCAGCTCCGAACGGCGGGGGGACTACAATGAGCAGTTCTTC.

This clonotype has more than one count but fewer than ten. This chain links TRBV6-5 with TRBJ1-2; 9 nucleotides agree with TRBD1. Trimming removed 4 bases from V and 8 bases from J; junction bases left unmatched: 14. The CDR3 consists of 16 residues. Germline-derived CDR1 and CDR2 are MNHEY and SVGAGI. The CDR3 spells CASSSGAQGAKDGYTF. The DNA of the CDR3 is TGTGCCAGCAGTTCGGGTGCACAGGGGGCGAAGGACGGCTACACCTTC.

The CDR3 region has the DNA TGCAGCGTTGAAGATCGGGAGGGGCCCCCGACTGAAGCTTTCTTT. Amino acids: CSVEDREGPPTEAFF. The chain uses TRBV29-1 and TRBJ1-1; D is perhaps TRBD1 (5 bases). V was trimmed by 0 bases and J by 5 bases, leaving 16 bases between them. CDR1 is SQVTM and CDR2 is ANQGSEA in the germline V gene. CDR3 length: 15 residues.

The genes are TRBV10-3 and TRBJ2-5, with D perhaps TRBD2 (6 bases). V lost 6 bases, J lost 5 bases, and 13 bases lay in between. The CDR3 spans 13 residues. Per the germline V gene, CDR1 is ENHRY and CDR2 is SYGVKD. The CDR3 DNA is TGTGCCATCAGGGGACTTACCTTGGAGACCCAGTACTTC. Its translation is CAIRGLTLETQYF.

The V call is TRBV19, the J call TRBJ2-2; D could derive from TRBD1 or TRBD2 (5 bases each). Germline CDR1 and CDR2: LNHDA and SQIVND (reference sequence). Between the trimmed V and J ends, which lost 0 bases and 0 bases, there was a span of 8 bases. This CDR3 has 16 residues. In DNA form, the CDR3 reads TGTGCCAGTAGTATAGAAGAGGGGACGAACACCGGGGAGCTGTTTTTT. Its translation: CASSIEEGTNTGELFF. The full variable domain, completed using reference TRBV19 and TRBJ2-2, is DGGITQSPKYLFRKEGQNVTLSCEQNLNHDAMYWYRQDPGQGLRLIYYSQIVNDFQKGDIAEGYSVSREKKESFPLTVTSAQKNPTAFYLCASSIEEGTNTGELFFGEGSRLTVL.

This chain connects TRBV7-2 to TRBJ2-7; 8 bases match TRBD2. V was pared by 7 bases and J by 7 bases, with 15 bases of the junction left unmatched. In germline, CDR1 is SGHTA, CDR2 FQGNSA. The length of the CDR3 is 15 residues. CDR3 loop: CASTLGGEGLLEQYF. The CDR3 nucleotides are TGTGCCAGCACACTCGGGGGGGAAGGTCTACTAGAGCAGTACTTC.